The 18 T cell receptor beta chains given below trace back to one sample, sequenced in a study of cytomegalovirus exposure and HLA in healthy donors (dated by TCRdb to about 2017). Library prep was done by the immunoSEQ multiplex PCR assay. The multiplex PCR relied on a mix of 60 forward primers for TCR Vbeta segments and 13 reverse primers for TCR Jbeta segments. TCRdb retrieved this table from immuneACCESS and kept in-frame rearrangements only. Not all clones are present; in checked studies, unresolved V genes account for under half, and no reason is known for the remainder. Within this sample are about 160,000 clones, with 60% to 85% of them counted one time only. Clones ranked in the top ten supply 3.7% of the sample. The sample consisted of PBMCs. Receptors originate from a man younger than 45 in good health and CMV-seropositive.

The chain couples TRBV6-1 to TRBJ2-7, with 7 bases lining up with TRBD1. V lost 7 bases, J lost 0 bases, and 6 bases stayed unmatched. The CDR3 totals 14 residues. The V gene's germline CDR1 is MNHNS and CDR2 SASEGT. DNA for the CDR3: TGTGCCAGCAATCCGGGACAGTTCTCCTACGAGCAGTACTTC. Its protein is CASNPGQFSYEQYF.

The rearrangement joins TRBV28 to TRBJ1-5, with a tentative D call TRBD1 (6 bases). The germline gives CDR1 MDHEN, CDR2 SYDVKM. The CDR3 runs to 16 residues. V was trimmed by 8 bases and J by 0 bases, leaving 17 bases between them. CDR3 sequence (DNA): TGTGCCAGCCCGCCGGGGGGGACACCTAGCAATCAGCCCCAGCATTTT. The encoded protein is CASPPGGTPSNQPQHF.

CDR3 DNA sequence: TGTGCCATCAGTGTGGGGACAGGCAGGGAGACCCAGTACTTC. Amino acids: CAISVGTGRETQYF. The rearrangement links TRBV10-3 to TRBJ2-5, with 8 positions matching TRBD1. The CDR3 spans 14 residues. J gave up 5 bases and V 4 bases, and 6 bases lay outside the gene matches. Germline CDR1 and CDR2: ENHRY and SYGVKD.

V is TRBV7-9 and J is TRBJ1-3; no clear D gene. The CDR3 runs to 13 residues. Germline CDR1 SEHNR, CDR2 FQNEAQ (reference sequence). Between the trimmed V and J ends, which lost 5 bases and 4 bases, there was a span of 9 bases. The CDR3, as DNA: TGTGCCAGCAGCGGATCAGGAGGAAACACCATATATTTT. Encoded protein: CASSGSGGNTIYF.

This sequence joins TRBV28 and TRBJ1-2; TRBD1 is a possible D gene (6 bases). The CDR3 is made up of 18 amino acids. The ends were cut back, 3 bases at V and 8 bases at J, with 28 bases in the middle. Germline V gives CDR1 MDHEN, CDR2 SYDVKM. CDR3 protein: CASSFGAWGPDGYRGYTF. The CDR3 DNA reads as TGTGCCAGCAGTTTCGGCGCATGGGGGCCCGACGGTTATCGGGGCTACACCTTC.

The V call is TRBV10-3, the J call TRBJ2-7, with TRBD2 identical over 14 bases. The CDR3 loop spans 17 amino acids. V shed 4 bases and J 0 bases; nucleotides not matched to a gene: 5. The germline V gene has CDR1 ENHRY and CDR2 SYGVKD. CDR3 region: CAISVGTSGGPSYEQYF. CDR3 DNA: TGTGCCATCAGTGTTGGGACTAGCGGGGGACCCTCCTACGAGCAGTACTTC.

This chain joins TRBV6-5 and TRBJ2-1, with 7 positions matching TRBD2. V trimming: 3 bases; J trimming: 3 bases; junction bases outside the gene matches: 8. The CDR3 consists of 16 residues. The germline CDR1 and CDR2 sequences are MNHEY and SVGAGI. The CDR3 loop reads CASSYAGAGVYNEQFF. The DNA for the CDR3 is TGTGCCAGCAGTTATGCAGGTGCGGGAGTCTACAATGAGCAGTTCTTC.

The rearrangement joins TRBV2 to TRBJ2-3; TRBD2 might be the D (6 bases). Looked up from germline, CDR1 is SNHLY and CDR2 is FYNNEI. Trimming cost V 7 bases and J 0 bases, with 11 bases left between them. The CDR3 extends over 14 amino acids. The CDR3 is CASMPRGSTDTQYF. The CDR3 DNA reads as TGTGCCAGCATGCCCCGGGGGAGCACAGATACGCAGTATTTT.

The chain combines TRBV5-4 with TRBJ2-7; tentative D call: TRBD1 (5 bases). Trimming pared 0 bases from V and 7 bases from J, leaving 11 bases between. Per the germline V gene, CDR1 is SGHNT and CDR2 is YYREEE (reference sequence). The CDR3 has 13 residues. In nucleotides, the CDR3 is TGTGCCAGCAGCTTGGAAGGGGCAAGGGAGCAGTACTTC. Translating gives CASSLEGAREQYF.

This chain joins TRBV5-1 and TRBJ2-2, with 10 bases aligning to TRBD2. The CDR3 spans 16 residues. The junction had 4 bases not matched to a gene; V was cut back by 4 bases and J by 1 base. Looked up from germline, CDR1 is SGHRS and CDR2 is YFSETQ. The CDR3: CASSSSGGQNTGELFF. CDR3 DNA: TGCGCCAGCAGCAGTAGCGGGGGGCAGAACACCGGGGAGCTGTTTTTT.

The genes are TRBV6-1 and TRBJ1-3, with TRBD1 matching 7 bases. V was pared by 5 bases and J by 0 bases, with 4 bases of the junction left unmatched. Germline V lookup: CDR1 MNHNS, CDR2 SASEGT. The CDR3 sequence is 15 residues long. CDR3 DNA: TGTGCCAGCAGTTCCGGACAGGACTCTGGAAACACCATATATTTT. It specifies CASSSGQDSGNTIYF.

The chain carries TRBV7-9 and TRBJ2-2, with a weak D call TRBD1 (6 bases). The CDR3 extends over 16 amino acids. The ends were cut back, 5 bases at V and 4 bases at J, with 17 bases in the middle. In germline, CDR1 is SEHNR, CDR2 FQNEAQ (reference sequence). The CDR3 DNA sequence: TGTGCCAGCAGCCCTAGACAGGTTGTGGGCACCGGGGAGCTGTTTTTT. It yields the protein CASSPRQVVGTGELFF.

This clone was counted a single time. The CDR3 nucleotides are TGTGCCAGCAGTGAAGGGCAGTTGGGACTCTATGGCTACACCTTC. Protein product: CASSEGQLGLYGYTF. The V gene is TRBV6-1, the J gene TRBJ1-2; a weak D match, TRBD1 (5 bases). Germline CDR1 and CDR2: MNHNS and SASEGT. The V end was cut by 1 base, the J end by 4 bases, with 13 bases between. CDR3 length equals 15 residues.

This rearrangement joins TRBV7-2 to TRBJ2-7; 8 bases are shared with TRBD1. The length of the CDR3 is 14 residues. The germline V gene encodes CDR1 SGHTA and CDR2 FQGNSA. The trim removed 6 bases at V and 2 bases at J, leaving 6 bases unmatched. DNA for the CDR3: TGTGCCAGCAGATCAGGACAGGGTACCTACGAGCAGTACTTC. Translation: CASRSGQGTYEQYF.

The chain has TRBV9 and TRBJ1-2; D is uncertain. In germline, CDR1 is SGDLS, CDR2 YYNGEE. Trimming cost V 4 bases and J 0 bases, with 16 bases left between them. This CDR3 is 16 amino acids long. The CDR3 coding sequence is TGTGCCAGCAGCCCTCGGGATTGGAGTACTAACTATGGCTACACCTTC. The encoded protein is CASSPRDWSTNYGYTF.

This clone has a handful of counts. The gene calls are TRBV7-3 and TRBJ2-2, with D perhaps matching TRBD2 (7 bases). The CDR3 has 16 amino acids. V shed 2 bases and J shed 5 bases, with 15 bases lying between them. CDR1 SGHTA and CDR2 FQGTGA come from the germline V gene. CDR3 region: CASSLRPGGGTGELFF. For the CDR3, the DNA is TGTGCCAGCAGCTTACGGCCGGGGGGCGGGACCGGGGAGCTGTTTTTT. Together with reference TRBV7-3 and TRBJ2-2, the CDR3 gives the full variable domain: GAGVSQTPSNKVTEKGKYVELRCDPISGHTALYWYRQSLGQGPEFLIYFQGTGAADDSGLPNDRFFAVRPEGSVSTLKIQRTERGDSAVYLCASSLRPGGGTGELFFGEGSRLTVL.

This clone turned up a few times. The chain has TRBV9 and TRBJ2-3; tentatively, D is TRBD1 (6 bases). The CDR3 is 17 residues long. V lost 0 bases to trimming and J lost 7 bases, with 21 bases between them. The germline gives CDR1 SGDLS, CDR2 YYNGEE. The CDR3: CASSVAFEGVGMNTQYF. The CDR3 DNA follows: TGTGCCAGCAGCGTAGCATTCGAGGGGGTGGGAATGAATACGCAGTATTTT. The full variable domain, in which reference TRBV9 and TRBJ2-3 provide the parts outside the CDR3, is DSGVTQTPKHLITATGQRVTLRCSPRSGDLSVYWYQQSLDQGLQFLIQYYNGEERAKGNILERFSAQQFPDLHSELNLSSLELGDSALYFCASSVAFEGVGMNTQYFGPGTRLTVL.

The rearrangement links TRBV7-2 to TRBJ2-5; D might be TRBD1 (5 bases). The V end was cut by 5 bases, the J end by 1 base, with 5 bases between. The V gene's germline CDR1 is SGHTA and CDR2 FQGNSA. The CDR3 loop spans 12 amino acids. CDR3 loop: CASSQGQETQYF. Here the CDR3 DNA reads TGTGCCAGCAGCCAGGGCCAAGAGACCCAGTACTTC. Filled out from reference TRBV7-2 and TRBJ2-5, the complete variable domain reads GAGVSQSPSNKVTEKGKDVELRCDPISGHTALYWYRQSLGQGLEFLIYFQGNSAPDKSGLPSDRFSAERTGGSVSTLTIQRTQQEDSAVYLCASSQGQETQYFGPGTRLLVL.